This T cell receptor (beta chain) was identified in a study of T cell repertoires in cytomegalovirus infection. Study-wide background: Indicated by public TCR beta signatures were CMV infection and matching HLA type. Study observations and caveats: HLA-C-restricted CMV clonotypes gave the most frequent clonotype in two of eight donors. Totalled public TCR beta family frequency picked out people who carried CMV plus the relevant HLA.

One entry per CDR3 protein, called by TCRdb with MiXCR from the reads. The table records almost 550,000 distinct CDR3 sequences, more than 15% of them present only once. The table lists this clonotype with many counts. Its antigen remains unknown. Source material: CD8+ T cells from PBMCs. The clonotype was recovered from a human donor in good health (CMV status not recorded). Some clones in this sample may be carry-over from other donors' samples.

CDR3 region: CASAGGTLAPQHF. The DNA of the CDR3 is TGTGCCAGCGCCGGGGGTACGTTGGCCCCCCAGCATTTT. The chain joins TRBV7-3 to TRBJ1-5; D possibly corresponds to TRBD1 (5 bases). V was pared by 8 bases and J by 10 bases, with 18 bases between. The CDR3 runs 13 residues. The germline gives CDR1 SGHTA, CDR2 FQGTGA.